One sample yielded the 23 T cell receptor beta chains listed below, sequenced in a study of cytomegalovirus exposure and HLA in healthy donors (dated by TCRdb to 2015 to 2018). The receptor library was made with the immunoSEQ multiplex PCR assay. For the multiplex PCR, a mixture combining 60 forward primers for TCR Vbeta segments and 13 reverse primers for TCR Jbeta segments was used. This is the immuneACCESS table as TCRdb keeps it, with only in-frame sequences that have V and J called. A part of the clones is gone; compared with another copy, unresolved V genes explain less than half, and the rest is unexplained. This sample is represented by fewer than 150,000 clones; roughly three quarters of them were singletons. Together, the top ten hold 3.1% of the sample. Sequences were obtained from PBMCs. The source of these receptors is a man younger than 45 in good health and CMV-seronegative.

This clone appeared a single time. For the CDR3, the DNA is TGTGCCAGCAGATCAACAGGGGAGGTCCCTGAAGCTTTCTTT. This translates into CASRSTGEVPEAFF. The V and J genes are TRBV28 and TRBJ1-1; 7 bases line up with TRBD1. The junction had 10 bases not matched to a gene; V was cut back by 6 bases and J by 6 bases. The CDR3 has 14 residues. Germline CDR1 MDHEN, CDR2 SYDVKM.

The V and J genes are TRBV15 and TRBJ1-2, with D unresolved. Trimming stripped 0 bases from V and 8 bases from J, with 10 bases between. CDR1 and CDR2 (germline): LNHNV, YYDKDF (reference sequence). The CDR3 has 13 residues. In nucleotides, the CDR3 is TGTGCCACCAGCAGAGATAGGTCGGGGGGCTACACCTTC. This translates into CATSRDRSGGYTF. Drawing the rest from reference TRBV15 and TRBJ1-2, the complete variable domain is DAMVIQNPRYQVTQFGKPVTLSCSQTLNHNVMYWYQQKSSQAPKLLFHYYDKDFNNEADTPDNFQSRRPNTSFCFLDIRSPGLGDTAMYLCATSRDRSGGYTFGSGTRLTVV.

Only one count was recorded for this clone. The chain employs TRBV28 and TRBJ1-5; D is undetermined. Germline V gives CDR1 MDHEN, CDR2 SYDVKM. V was shortened by 2 bases and J by 2 bases, with 22 bases between the two germline ends. The CDR3 has 19 amino acids. The CDR3 reads CASSLGSIHTIAGNQPQHF. CDR3 in DNA: TGTGCCAGCAGTTTAGGCTCCATTCATACGATCGCGGGCAATCAGCCCCAGCATTTT.

The chain couples TRBV5-1 to TRBJ2-7; a possible D gene is TRBD1 (6 bases). The CDR3 is made up of 15 amino acids. CDR1 is SGHRS and CDR2 is YFSETQ in the germline V gene. V shed 2 bases and J shed 0 bases, with 12 bases lying between them. The CDR3 reads CASSLQGGSSYEQYF. The CDR3 DNA is TGCGCCAGCAGCTTACAGGGTGGGAGCTCCTACGAGCAGTACTTC.

V and J are TRBV18 and TRBJ1-4, with 7 positions matching TRBD1. Germline V gene sequence: CDR1 KGHSH, CDR2 LQKENI. V lost 0 bases and J lost 1; bases outside the gene matches: 5. The length of the CDR3 is 17 residues. CDR3 region: CASSPPSQGVTNEKLFF. The CDR3 bases are TGTGCCAGCTCACCACCGAGTCAGGGGGTAACTAATGAAAAACTGTTTTTT.

The rearrangement links TRBV7-9 to TRBJ1-1; D possibly corresponds to TRBD1 (5 bases). The CDR3 has 14 residues. Germline V gene data show CDR1 as SEHNR and CDR2 as FQNEAQ (reference sequence). Trimming left V 1 base short and J 6 bases short, with 12 bases between. The CDR3 loop reads CASSLVYQGSEAFF. DNA of the CDR3: TGTGCCAGCAGCTTAGTCTACCAGGGCTCTGAAGCTTTCTTT.

The V call is TRBV28, the J call TRBJ2-4; TRBD1 agrees at 9 bases. This CDR3 has 14 amino acids. V shed 7 bases, J shed 9 bases, and the junction held 10 bases outside the gene matches. Germline V CDR1 and CDR2: MDHEN, SYDVKM. This chain's CDR3 is CASTPGGQGGIQYF. The CDR3 bases are TGTGCCAGCACCCCAGGGGGACAGGGCGGCATTCAGTACTTC.

V is TRBV18 and J is TRBJ2-2; 7 bases match TRBD1. Germline V gene data show CDR1 as KGHSH and CDR2 as LQKENI. Trimming removed 5 bases from V and 7 bases from J; junction bases left unmatched: 7. CDR3 length: 14 amino acids. The CDR3 loop is CASSAGGQYGELFF. As DNA, the CDR3 is TGTGCCAGCTCAGCAGGGGGACAGTACGGGGAGCTGTTTTTT.

The chain joins TRBV7-9 to TRBJ2-7; 12 bases are shared with TRBD2. The germline gives CDR1 SEHNR, CDR2 FQNEAQ (reference sequence). CDR3 length: 16 residues. With 5 bases clipped from V and 4 bases from J, the junction kept 9 bases outside the gene matches. The CDR3 region has the DNA TGTGCCAGCAGCACGAGACTAGCGGGAGAACGTTACGAGCAGTACTTC. Its protein is CASSTRLAGERYEQYF.

The table lists this clone with a count of one. The V gene is TRBV27, the J gene TRBJ2-7, with D maybe TRBD1 (5 bases). The germline V and J ends were trimmed by 2 bases and 3 bases, with 17 bases remaining between them. The CDR3 loop spans 16 amino acids. Germline-derived CDR1 and CDR2 are MNHEY and SMNVEV (reference sequence). The CDR3 loop is CASSLGAGGHYYEQYF. The CDR3 nucleotides read TGTGCCAGCAGTTTAGGGGCAGGCGGACATTACTACGAGCAGTACTTC.

This clone was detected once. The genes are TRBV7-2 and TRBJ2-7, with D perhaps matching TRBD1 (7 bases). Germline V lookup: CDR1 SGHTA, CDR2 FQGNSA. The CDR3 contains 14 residues. The V and J ends lost 2 bases and 3 bases respectively, with 11 bases between them. CDR3 residues: CASSLLQGGYEQYF. In DNA form, the CDR3 reads TGTGCCAGCAGCTTACTGCAGGGGGGCTACGAGCAGTACTTC.

The chain recombines TRBV30 with TRBJ1-5, with D possibly matching TRBD1 (5 bases). CDR3 size: 12 residues. The germline V gene encodes CDR1 GTSNPN and CDR2 SVGIG (reference sequence). Trimming removed 5 bases at V and 5 bases at J, with 10 bases between. CDR3 sequence reads: CAWDSSYQPQHF. CDR3 sequence (DNA): TGTGCCTGGGACAGTAGTTATCAGCCCCAGCATTTT.

The count of this clone is one. V gene TRBV9 combines with J gene TRBJ2-1, with 10 bases matching TRBD1. CDR1 is SGDLS, CDR2 YYNGEE, per germline. CDR3 length equals 17 residues. The junction had 13 bases not matched to a gene; V was cut back by 4 bases and J by 6 bases. This chain's CDR3 is CASSSRKGGQGLNEQFF. CDR3 coding DNA: TGTGCCAGCAGCTCGCGCAAAGGGGGACAGGGGCTCAATGAGCAGTTCTTC.

The chain couples TRBV7-2 to TRBJ2-3; a possible D gene is TRBD1 (5 bases). Germline assignment: CDR1 SGHTA and CDR2 FQGNSA. There are 14 residues in the CDR3. Between the trimmed V and J ends, which lost 3 bases and 9 bases, there was a span of 16 bases. The CDR3, as DNA: TGTGCCAGCAGCTTTCAGGGAAAGGGCAGAACGCAGTATTTT. Encoded protein: CASSFQGKGRTQYF.

This clone was detected once. The chain carries TRBV30 and TRBJ2-3; 7 bases line up with TRBD2. This CDR3 spans 12 amino acids. Germline V lookup: CDR1 GTSNPN, CDR2 SVGIG (reference sequence). The V and J ends lost 6 bases and 5 bases, in that order; junction bases with no gene match: 5. The CDR3 coding sequence is TGTGCCTGCAGCTGGGGGGGAGATACGCAGTATTTT. It encodes CACSWGGDTQYF.

The genes are TRBV7-8 and TRBJ1-5, with a weak D call TRBD1 (6 bases). The germline V gene has CDR1 SGHVS and CDR2 FQNEAQ. V was cut by 3 bases and J by 7 bases, with 13 bases left in between. The CDR3 is made up of 14 amino acids. DNA of the CDR3: TGTGCCAGCAGCTTGGGAGCACAGGGACAGCCCCAGCATTTT. Translating it yields CASSLGAQGQPQHF. Using reference TRBV7-8 and TRBJ1-5 for the parts outside the CDR3, the full variable domain is GAGVSQSPRYKVAKRGQDVALRCDPISGHVSLFWYQQALGQGPEFLTYFQNEAQLDKSGLPSDRFFAERPEGSVSTLKIQRTQQEDSAVYLCASSLGAQGQPQHFGDGTRLSIL.

The gene calls are TRBV19 and TRBJ2-3; possibly TRBD2 for D (6 bases). In germline, CDR1 is LNHDA, CDR2 SQIVND (reference sequence). Trimming pared 6 bases from V and 2 bases from J, leaving 12 bases between. The CDR3 is 14 residues long. Here the CDR3 reads CASSPRGNTDTQYF. The DNA for the CDR3 is TGTGCCAGTAGCCCTCGGGGGAACACAGATACGCAGTATTTT.

The gene calls are TRBV5-1 and TRBJ2-3; 9 nucleotides match TRBD1. CDR3 length: 15 amino acids. Germline loops: CDR1 SGHRS, CDR2 YFSETQ. V lost 3 bases, J lost 5 bases, and 7 bases stayed unmatched. CDR3 nucleotide sequence: TGCGCCAGCAGCTCCGGGACAGGGTACGGAGATACGCAGTATTTT. This codes for CASSSGTGYGDTQYF.

This chain links TRBV5-4 with TRBJ1-3, with D uncertain. V was cut by 3 bases and J by 4 bases, with 17 bases left in between. From germline, CDR1 is SGHNT and CDR2 YYREEE (reference sequence). This CDR3 is 16 amino acids long. In DNA, the CDR3 is TGTGCCAGCAGCTCGGCGGGAGGACGGAACGGAAACACCATATATTTT. This codes for CASSSAGGRNGNTIYF.

The CDR3 is CASSPRQGSNYGYTF. The CDR3, as DNA: TGTGCCAGTAGCCCGAGACAGGGTAGTAACTATGGCTACACCTTC. The V call is TRBV19, the J call TRBJ1-2; 7 bases align to TRBD1. The CDR3 runs to 15 residues. V gave up 6 bases and J gave up 1 base; unmatched junction bases: 8. Germline V CDR1 and CDR2: LNHDA, SQIVND (reference sequence).

The CDR3 reads CASSQEVSGGTQYF. The CDR3 region has the DNA TGTGCCAGCAGCCAAGAAGTTAGCGGGGGGACCCAGTACTTC. The rearrangement joins TRBV4-2 to TRBJ2-5, with 9 nucleotides matching TRBD2. CDR1 is LGHNA, CDR2 YNFKEQ, per germline. CDR3 size: 14 residues. Trimming at V came to 0 bases and at J to 7 bases, leaving 3 bases not matched to a gene.

In DNA form, the CDR3 reads TGTGCCAGCAGCTTGGCCGTGGGGGCCCTGTTCACTGAAGCTTTCTTT. Its protein is CASSLAVGALFTEAFF. The chain has TRBV5-4 and TRBJ1-1; D might be TRBD1 (6 bases). The length of the CDR3 is 16 residues. V dropped 0 bases and J dropped 4 bases, with 16 bases sitting between them. Germline V gene sequence: CDR1 SGHNT, CDR2 YYREEE (reference sequence). Drawing the rest from reference TRBV5-4 and TRBJ1-1, the complete variable domain is ETGVTQSPTHLIKTRGQQVTLRCSSQSGHNTVSWYQQALGQGPQFIFQYYREEENGRGNFPPRFSGLQFPNYSSELNVNALELDDSALYLCASSLAVGALFTEAFFGQGTRLTVV.

The CDR3 is CASSPVGTRDGYTF. DNA of the CDR3: TGCGCCAGCAGCCCCGTCGGGACAAGGGATGGCTACACCTTC. This rearrangement joins TRBV4-3 to TRBJ1-2; D is possibly TRBD1 (6 bases). CDR3 length: 14 residues. CDR1 LGHNA and CDR2 YSLEER come from the germline V gene. Trimming cost V 4 bases and J 6 bases, with 15 bases left between them.